This T cell receptor (beta chain) was profiled in a study of Graves' ophthalmopathy and Graves' hyperthyroidism. Study-level results: A majority of expanded thyroid clonotypes exceeding 0.001 frequency were likewise present in blood. Between ophthalmopathy and stable hyperthyroidism, a 13-signature model drew a separation with nearly 90% sensitivity and 81.08% specificity.

Amplifying from RNA transcripts, the study obtained TCR beta CDR3 regions. An initial RT-PCR round employing HTBI primers preceded a second-round multiplex PCR. In TCRdb, the multiplex PCR reads were re-called with MiXCR into one record per CDR3 protein. The repertoire has 200,000 to 250,000 distinct CDR3 sequences, 20% to 25% of them found once; the top ten carry about 40%. This clonotype appeared a few times. The antigen remains unidentified. The CDR3 runs 15 residues. V was clipped by 5 bases and J by 2 bases; unmatched bases: 9. Germline loops: CDR1 LNHDA, CDR2 SQIVND (reference sequence). Presentation of ophthalmopathy in the donors involved moderate-to-severe activity, CAS ≥3, NOSPECS ≥4 and a duration under 3 months.

The gene calls are TRBV19 and TRBJ2-7; 7 nucleotides agree with TRBD1. The source is a woman aged 50 to 60 with Graves' ophthalmopathy. The material sequenced was peripheral blood. As DNA, the CDR3 is TGTGCCAGTAGTTACCGACGACAGGGCCCCTACGAGCAGTACTTC. The encoded protein is CASSYRRQGPYEQYF.